This note documents a single T cell receptor beta chain sequence. Its antigen remains undetermined. No base quality values were provided; no much bigger clone lies one nucleotide off. This sample stems from a study of blood T cell repertoires in COVID-19 (dated by TCRdb to 2020 to 2022). General notes on the study: Samples from collaborators originated in the United States, Italy and Spain and spanned both the acute and convalescent phases of COVID-19. The material from the prospective study consisted of cDNA or gDNA derived from T cells, B-cell-depleted T cells, or PBMCs. The repertoires were made available in a free public database intended to serve as a resource for research on the immune response to SARS-CoV-2. Samples were obtained from the ongoing ImmuneRACE study (first 160 participants) and from some 1,300 subjects provided by 6 global collaborators. The dataset comprised deeply sampled blood TCRbeta repertoires from subjects exposed to, actively infected with, or recovered from COVID-19. A de-identified subject ID, COVID-19 status, age in years and sex were almost always included in the sample metadata. Where available, HLA class I and class II types were obtained from metadata supplied by the sample provider rather than from assay-based typing. Broader findings and caveats from the paper: The amount of clinical and demographic metadata varied by source and participant and was provided uncurated.

One collaborating source in Seattle enrolled patients during active infection and followed them longitudinally through the course of disease. The collaborating institutions used their own protocols to collect whole blood in K2EDTA tubes. For TCRbeta analysis, collaborators shipped samples as frozen whole blood, isolated PBMCs, or DNA extracted from either of those sample types. The immunoSEQ Assay, a bias-controlled multiplex PCR, was used to amplify TCRbeta CDR3 regions from genomic DNA. On the authors' methods: Nucleated cell counts per sample were estimated from amplification of reference gene primers within the assay. To quantify the absolute abundance of each unique TCRbeta CDR3 rearrangement, sequence reads were collapsed and filtered. For each sample, productive Simpson clonality was calculated as the square root of Simpson's diversity index across productive rearrangements. In its TCRdb copy, this immuneACCESS table keeps in-frame sequences only and misses some clones. Where compared with another copy, unresolved V genes explain less than half of these, and the others have no known cause. V, J and clone size are those of that table, while D and trimming were read from the DNA. This sample gives approximately 150,000 clones in total; 85% to 95% of them show up just once. Under 2% of the sample comes from the top ten.

The germline V gene (reference sequence) yields MNHEY for CDR1 and SMNVEV for CDR2. The CDR3 covers 14 residues, taking in both the cysteine and the phenylalanine. The CDR3 DNA has 42 bases and is translated from base 1. V is pared back by 6 bases and J by 3 bases, with 12 bases lying between the germline termini. The material sequenced was peripheral blood. The receptor's source is a woman aged 55-70 years with COVID-19, enrolled during active disease. The rearrangement joined TRBV27 to TRBJ1-5; a tentative D call is TRBD1 (6 bases match). The DNA sequence follows: TGTGCCAGCAGAACTTACAGGGACAATCAGCCCCAGCATTTT. Its translation is CASRTYRDNQPQHF.